The source of this TCR beta chain is a study of OX40 agonist ivuxolimab in advanced cancers. Turning to the study itself: Dose-escalation cases comprised hepatocellular carcinoma, melanoma, renal cell or head and neck cancer.

TCRdb's table, derived via immunoSEQ multiplex PCR, lists solely in-frame clones and lacks some. The repertoire holds tens of thousands of clones, around nine tenths seen once, with approximately 1.5% in the top ten. The CDR3 has 15 amino acids. After removal of 8 bases from V and 3 bases from J, the junction contained 10 bases not matched to a gene. Germline CDR1 and CDR2: SNHLY and FYNNEI. The sample was CD4+ or CD8+ T cells sorted from blood, taken in a trial of the OX40 agonist ivuxolimab. The rearrangement uses TRBV2 and TRBJ1-5; 7 bases align to TRBD1. The clonotype comes from an adult with an advanced solid tumor such as melanoma, head and neck, liver or kidney cancer. This CDR3 is CASCPTGTVNQPQHF. In DNA form, the CDR3 reads TGTGCCAGCTGTCCTACCGGGACAGTCAATCAGCCCCAGCATTTT.